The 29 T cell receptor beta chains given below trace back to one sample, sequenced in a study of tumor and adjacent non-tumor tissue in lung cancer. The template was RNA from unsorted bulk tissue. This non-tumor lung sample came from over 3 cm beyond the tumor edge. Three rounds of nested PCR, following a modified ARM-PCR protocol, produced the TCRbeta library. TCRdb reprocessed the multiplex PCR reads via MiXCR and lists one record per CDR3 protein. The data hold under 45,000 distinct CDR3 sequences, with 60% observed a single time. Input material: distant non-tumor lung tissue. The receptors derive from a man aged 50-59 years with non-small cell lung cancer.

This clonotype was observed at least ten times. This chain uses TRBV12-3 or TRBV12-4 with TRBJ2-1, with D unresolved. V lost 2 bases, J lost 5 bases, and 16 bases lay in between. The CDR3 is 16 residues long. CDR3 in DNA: TGTGCCAGCAGTTTAATGGGCGCAAACCCCCACAATGAGCAGTTCTTC. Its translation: CASSLMGANPHNEQFF.

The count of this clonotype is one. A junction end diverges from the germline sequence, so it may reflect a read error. CDR3 loop: CASSLRREAGFYNEQFF. The CDR3 DNA follows: TGTGCCAGCAGCTTACGTAGAGAAGCGGGATTCTACAATGAGCAGTTCTTT. The chain employs TRBV7-9 and TRBJ2-1; 7 bases match TRBD2. The CDR3 consists of 17 residues. Per the germline V gene, CDR1 is SEHNR and CDR2 is FQNEAQ (reference sequence).

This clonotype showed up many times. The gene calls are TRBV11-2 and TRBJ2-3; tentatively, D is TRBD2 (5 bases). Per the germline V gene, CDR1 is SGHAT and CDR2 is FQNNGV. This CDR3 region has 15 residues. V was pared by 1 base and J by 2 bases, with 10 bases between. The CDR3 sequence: CASSLVGGLTDTQYF. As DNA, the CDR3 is TGTGCCAGCAGCTTAGTAGGCGGACTCACAGATACGCAGTATTTT. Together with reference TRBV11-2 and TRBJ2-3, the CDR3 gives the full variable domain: EAGVAQSPRYKIIEKRQSVAFWCNPISGHATLYWYQQILGQGPKLLIQFQNNGVVDDSQLPKDRFSAERLKGVDSTLKIQPAKLEDSAVYLCASSLVGGLTDTQYFGPGTRLTVL.

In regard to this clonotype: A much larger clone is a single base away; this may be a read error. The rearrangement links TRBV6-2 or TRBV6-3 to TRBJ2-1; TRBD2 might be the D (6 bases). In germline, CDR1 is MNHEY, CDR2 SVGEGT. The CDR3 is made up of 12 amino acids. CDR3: CVSDAGYNEQFF. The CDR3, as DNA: TGTGTCAGCGACGCGGGGTACAATGAGCAGTTCTTC.

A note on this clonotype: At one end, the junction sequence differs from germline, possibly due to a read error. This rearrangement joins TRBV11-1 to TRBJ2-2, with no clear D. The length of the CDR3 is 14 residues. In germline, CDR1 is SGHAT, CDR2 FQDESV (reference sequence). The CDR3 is CTSTFQDQPGELFF. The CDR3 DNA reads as TGTACCAGCACCTTTCAGGATCAGCCCGGGGAGCTGTTTTTT.

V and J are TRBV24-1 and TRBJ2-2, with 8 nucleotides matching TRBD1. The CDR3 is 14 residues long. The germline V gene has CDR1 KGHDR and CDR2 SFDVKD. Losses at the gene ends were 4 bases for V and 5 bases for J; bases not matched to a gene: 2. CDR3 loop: CATSEDRDTGELFF. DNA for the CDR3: TGTGCCACCAGTGAGGACAGGGATACCGGGGAGCTGTTTTTT.

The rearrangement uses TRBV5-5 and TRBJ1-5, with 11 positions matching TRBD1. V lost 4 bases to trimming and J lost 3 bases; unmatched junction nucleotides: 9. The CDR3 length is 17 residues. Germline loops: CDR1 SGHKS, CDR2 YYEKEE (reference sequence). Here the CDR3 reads CASSLAGTGGLNQPQHF. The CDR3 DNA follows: TGTGCCAGCAGCCTGGCCGGGACAGGGGGACTCAATCAGCCCCAGCATTTT.

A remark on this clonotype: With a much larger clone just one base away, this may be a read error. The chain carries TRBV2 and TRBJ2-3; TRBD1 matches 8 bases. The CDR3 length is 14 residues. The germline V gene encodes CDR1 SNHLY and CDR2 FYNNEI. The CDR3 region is CASILGQGTDTHYF. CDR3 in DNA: TGTGCCAGCATCTTAGGACAGGGCACAGATACGCATTATTTT.

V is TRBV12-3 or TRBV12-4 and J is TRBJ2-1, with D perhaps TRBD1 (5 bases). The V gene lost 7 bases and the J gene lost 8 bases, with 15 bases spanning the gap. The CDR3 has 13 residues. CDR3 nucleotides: TGTGCCAGCAAGCTGGGGCTGTACGATGAGCAGTTCTTC. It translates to CASKLGLYDEQFF.

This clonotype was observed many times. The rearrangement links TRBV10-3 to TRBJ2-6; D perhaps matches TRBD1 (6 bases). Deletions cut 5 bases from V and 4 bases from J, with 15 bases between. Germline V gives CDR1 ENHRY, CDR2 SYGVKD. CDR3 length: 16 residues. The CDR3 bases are TGTGCCATCAGTACGGCCGGACAGTCCGGGGCCAACGTCCTGACTTTC. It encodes CAISTAGQSGANVLTF.

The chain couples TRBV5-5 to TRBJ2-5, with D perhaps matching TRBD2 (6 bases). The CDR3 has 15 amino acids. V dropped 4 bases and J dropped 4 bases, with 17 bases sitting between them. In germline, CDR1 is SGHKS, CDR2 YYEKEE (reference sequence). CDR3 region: CASSAEGPYGETQYF. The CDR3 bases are TGTGCCAGCAGCGCGGAGGGCCCGTATGGAGAGACCCAGTACTTC.

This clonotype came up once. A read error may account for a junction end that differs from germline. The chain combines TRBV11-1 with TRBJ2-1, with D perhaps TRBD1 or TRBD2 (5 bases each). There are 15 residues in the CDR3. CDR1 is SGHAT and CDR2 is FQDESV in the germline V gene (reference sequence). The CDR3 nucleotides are TGTGTCAGCAGCTTAGGAGTGATTGGGGGAGAGGAGCATTACTTC. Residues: CVSSLGVIGGEEHYF.

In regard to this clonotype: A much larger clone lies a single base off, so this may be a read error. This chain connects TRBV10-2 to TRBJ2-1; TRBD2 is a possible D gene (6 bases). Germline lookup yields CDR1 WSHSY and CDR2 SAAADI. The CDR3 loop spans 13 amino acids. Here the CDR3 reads CASSRGSGVEQLF. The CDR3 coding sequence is TGCGCCAGCAGTCGGGGTAGCGGAGTTGAGCAGCTCTTC.

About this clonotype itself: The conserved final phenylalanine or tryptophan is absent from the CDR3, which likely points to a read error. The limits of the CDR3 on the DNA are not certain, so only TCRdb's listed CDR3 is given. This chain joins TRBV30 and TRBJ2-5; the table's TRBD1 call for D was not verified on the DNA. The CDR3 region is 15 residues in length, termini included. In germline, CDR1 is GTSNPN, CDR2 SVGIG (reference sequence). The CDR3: CAWTTRRGRRETQYL.

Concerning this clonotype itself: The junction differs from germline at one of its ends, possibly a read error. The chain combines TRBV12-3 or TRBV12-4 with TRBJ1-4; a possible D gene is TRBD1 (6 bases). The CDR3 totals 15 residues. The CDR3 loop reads CASRVQTGTNEKLLF. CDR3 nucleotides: TGTGCCAGCAGAGTTCAAACAGGGACTAATGAAAAACTGCTTTTT.

CDR3 DNA sequence: TGTGCTAGTAGATTGGGACTAGCGGGGGGCGGCACAGATACGCAGTATTTT. Translating it yields CASRLGLAGGGTDTQYF. The chain recombines TRBV11-2 with TRBJ2-3, with TRBD2 identical over 15 bases. The CDR3 covers 17 residues. From germline, CDR1 is SGHAT and CDR2 FQNNGV.

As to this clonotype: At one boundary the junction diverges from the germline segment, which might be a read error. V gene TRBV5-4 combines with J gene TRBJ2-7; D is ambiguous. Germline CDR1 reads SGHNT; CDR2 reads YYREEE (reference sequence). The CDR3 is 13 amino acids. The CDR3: CASSLEYTYEQYF. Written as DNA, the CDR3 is TGTGCCAGCAGTTTGGAATACACCTACGAGCAGTACTTC.

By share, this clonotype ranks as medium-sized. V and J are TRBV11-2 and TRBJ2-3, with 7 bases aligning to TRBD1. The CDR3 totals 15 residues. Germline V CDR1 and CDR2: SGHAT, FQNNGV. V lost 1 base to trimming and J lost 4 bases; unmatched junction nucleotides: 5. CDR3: CASSLVGGQSDTQYF. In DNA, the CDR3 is TGTGCCAGCAGCTTAGTAGGGGGACAGTCAGATACGCAGTATTTT. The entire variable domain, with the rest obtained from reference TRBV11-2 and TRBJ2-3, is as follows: EAGVAQSPRYKIIEKRQSVAFWCNPISGHATLYWYQQILGQGPKLLIQFQNNGVVDDSQLPKDRFSAERLKGVDSTLKIQPAKLEDSAVYLCASSLVGGQSDTQYFGPGTRLTVL.

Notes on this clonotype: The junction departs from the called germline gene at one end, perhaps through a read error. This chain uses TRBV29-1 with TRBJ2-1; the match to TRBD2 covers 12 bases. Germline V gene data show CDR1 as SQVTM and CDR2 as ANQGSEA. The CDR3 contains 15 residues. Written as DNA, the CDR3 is TGTAGCATCGAACTTCTAGCGGGAGGGCGGAATGAGCAATTCTTC. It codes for CSIELLAGGRNEQFF.

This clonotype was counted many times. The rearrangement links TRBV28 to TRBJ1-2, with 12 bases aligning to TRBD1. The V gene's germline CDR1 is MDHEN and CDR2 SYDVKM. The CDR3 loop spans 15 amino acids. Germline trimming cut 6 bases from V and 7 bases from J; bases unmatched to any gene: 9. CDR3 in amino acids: CASRTGQGARPGYTF. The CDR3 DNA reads TGTGCCAGCAGGACGGGACAGGGGGCGCGTCCTGGCTACACCTTC.

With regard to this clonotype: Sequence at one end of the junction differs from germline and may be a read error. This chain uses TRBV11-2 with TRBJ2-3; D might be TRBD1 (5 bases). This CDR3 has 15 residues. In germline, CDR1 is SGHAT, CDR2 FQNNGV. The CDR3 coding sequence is TGTGCCAGCAGCACGCCAGGGATTGTGGGCGATACCCAGTATTTT. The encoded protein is CASSTPGIVGDTQYF.

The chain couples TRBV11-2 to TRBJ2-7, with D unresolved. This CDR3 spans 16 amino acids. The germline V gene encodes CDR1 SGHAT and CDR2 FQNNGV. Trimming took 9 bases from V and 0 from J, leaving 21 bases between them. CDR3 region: CASNPDPVSFSYEQYF. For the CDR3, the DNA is TGTGCCAGTAACCCAGACCCCGTGTCCTTCTCCTACGAGCAGTACTTC. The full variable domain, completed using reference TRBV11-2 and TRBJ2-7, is EAGVAQSPRYKIIEKRQSVAFWCNPISGHATLYWYQQILGQGPKLLIQFQNNGVVDDSQLPKDRFSAERLKGVDSTLKIQPAKLEDSAVYLCASNPDPVSFSYEQYFGPGTRLTVT.

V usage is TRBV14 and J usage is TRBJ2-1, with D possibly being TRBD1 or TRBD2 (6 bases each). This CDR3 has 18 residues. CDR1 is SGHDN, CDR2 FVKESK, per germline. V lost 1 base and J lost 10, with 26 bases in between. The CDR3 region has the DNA TGTGCCAGCAGCCAAGCCCAGGGGAGGCTAGCAGAGCTTCGAGAGCAGTTCTTC. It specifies CASSQAQGRLAELREQFF.

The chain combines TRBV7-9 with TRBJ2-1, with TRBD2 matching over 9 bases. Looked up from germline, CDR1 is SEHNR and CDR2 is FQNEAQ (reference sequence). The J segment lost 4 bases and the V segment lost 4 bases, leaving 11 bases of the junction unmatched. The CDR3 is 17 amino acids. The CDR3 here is CASSSPGGRALYNEQFF. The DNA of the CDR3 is TGTGCCAGCAGCTCTCCTGGCGGGAGGGCCTTATACAATGAGCAGTTCTTC. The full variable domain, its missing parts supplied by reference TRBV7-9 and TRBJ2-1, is DTGVSQNPRHKITKRGQNVTFRCDPISEHNRLYWYRQTLGQGPEFLTYFQNEAQLEKSRLLSDRFSAERPKGSFSTLEIQRTEQGDSAMYLCASSSPGGRALYNEQFFGPGTRLTVL.

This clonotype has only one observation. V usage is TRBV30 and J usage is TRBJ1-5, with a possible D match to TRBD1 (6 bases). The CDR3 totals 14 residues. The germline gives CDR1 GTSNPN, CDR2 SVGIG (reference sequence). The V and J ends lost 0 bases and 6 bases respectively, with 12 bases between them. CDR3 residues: CAWSVGTWVQPQHF. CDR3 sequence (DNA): TGTGCCTGGAGTGTAGGGACATGGGTTCAGCCCCAGCATTTT.

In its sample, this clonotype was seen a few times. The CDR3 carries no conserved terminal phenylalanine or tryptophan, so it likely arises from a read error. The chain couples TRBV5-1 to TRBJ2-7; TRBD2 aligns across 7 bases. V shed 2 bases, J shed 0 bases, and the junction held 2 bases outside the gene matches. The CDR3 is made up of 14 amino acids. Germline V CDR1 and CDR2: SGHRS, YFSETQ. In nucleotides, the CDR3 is TGCGCCAGCAGCTTTAGCGGGTCCTCCTACGAGCAGTACTCC. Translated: CASSFSGSSYEQYS.

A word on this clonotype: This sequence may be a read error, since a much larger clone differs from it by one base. This CDR3 is CASSLAFQDYKQYF. The CDR3 DNA reads TGCGCCAGCAGCTTAGCGTTTCAAGACTACAAGCAGTACTTC. The chain employs TRBV5-1 and TRBJ2-7, with D possibly TRBD2 on 5 matching bases. Germline CDR1 and CDR2: SGHRS and YFSETQ. This CDR3 comprises 14 residues.

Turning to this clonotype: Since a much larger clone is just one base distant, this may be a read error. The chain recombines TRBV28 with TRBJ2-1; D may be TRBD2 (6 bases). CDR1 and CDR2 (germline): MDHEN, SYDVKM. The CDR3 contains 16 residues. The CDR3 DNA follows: TGTGCCAGCAGTTTGTCCCGACTAGTCCCCTACAATGGGCAGTTCTTC. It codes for CASSLSRLVPYNGQFF. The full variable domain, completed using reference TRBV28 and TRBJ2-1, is DVKVTQSSRYLVKRTGEKVFLECVQDMDHENMFWYRQDPGLGLRLIYFSYDVKMKEKGDIPEGYSVSREKKERFSLILESASTNQTSMYLCASSLSRLVPYNGQFFGPGTRLTVL.

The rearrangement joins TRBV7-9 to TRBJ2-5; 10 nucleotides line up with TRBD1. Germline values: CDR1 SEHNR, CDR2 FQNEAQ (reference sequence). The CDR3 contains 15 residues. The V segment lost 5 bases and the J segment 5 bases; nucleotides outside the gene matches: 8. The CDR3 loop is CASSIGQGVKETQYF. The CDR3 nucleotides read TGTGCCAGCAGCATCGGACAGGGGGTAAAGGAGACCCAGTACTTC.